This T cell receptor beta chain was captured by sequencing in a study of T cells in Graves' hyperthyroidism and ophthalmopathy. Exclusion followed for patients with uncontrolled infection, other autoimmune disease, pregnancy or lactation. Of note for this clonotype: It may be a read error: a sequence one base away is much more abundant.

TCR beta CDR3 regions were amplified from RNA transcripts. First-round RT-PCR targeting the TCR CDR3 was performed with the HTBI primer set. TCRdb processed the multiplex PCR reads anew with MiXCR; each CDR3 protein has one entry. The sample gives about 610,000 distinct CDR3 sequences, roughly 50% of which show up once; around 7.7% is in the top ten. The clonotype originates from a young woman with Graves' hyperthyroidism. Sequencing was done on a sample of peripheral blood or thyroid tissue (not recorded which).

CDR3 in amino acids: CVSSFMDYKNTGELFF. The CDR3 nucleotides read TGTGTCAGCAGCTTTATGGACTACAAGAACACCGGGGAGCTGTTTTTT. The chain is built from TRBV11-2 and TRBJ2-2, with D tentatively TRBD2 (6 bases). The germline V gene encodes CDR1 SGHAT and CDR2 FQNNGV. The CDR3 is 16 residues long. The entire variable domain, with the rest obtained from reference TRBV11-2 and TRBJ2-2, is as follows: EAGVAQSPRYKIIEKRQSVAFWCNPISGHATLYWYQQILGQGPKLLIQFQNNGVVDDSQLPKDRFSAERLKGVDSTLKIQPAKLEDSAVYLCVSSFMDYKNTGELFFGEGSRLTVL.